These 2 T cell receptor beta chains share one sample of origin, sequenced in a study of blood T cell repertoires in COVID-19. The method was immunoSEQ multiplex PCR; TCRdb's version includes in-frame clones alone and lacks a portion of them. The sample lists around 240,000 clones; just under 90% were seen once. Source material: PBMCs or T cells enriched from blood (not recorded which). The receptor set was obtained from a man aged 45 to 65 who had been exposed to COVID-19.

The chain has TRBV6-5 and TRBJ1-3; no reliable D call. The germline V gene has CDR1 MNHEY and CDR2 SVGAGI. The ends were cut back, 4 bases at V and 1 base at J, with 8 bases in the middle. There are 14 residues in the CDR3. The CDR3 region is CASSSTRSGNTIYF. CDR3 DNA: TGTGCCAGCAGTTCCACTAGATCTGGAAACACCATATATTTT.

The chain joins TRBV28 to TRBJ2-5, with 8 bases lining up with TRBD1. The CDR3 is made up of 16 amino acids. The V and J ends lost 4 bases and 5 bases, in that order; junction bases with no gene match: 12. In germline, CDR1 is MDHEN, CDR2 SYDVKM. The CDR3 spells CASSSSSDRAWETQYF. CDR3 DNA sequence: TGTGCCAGCAGTTCTAGTTCGGACAGGGCATGGGAGACCCAGTACTTC.